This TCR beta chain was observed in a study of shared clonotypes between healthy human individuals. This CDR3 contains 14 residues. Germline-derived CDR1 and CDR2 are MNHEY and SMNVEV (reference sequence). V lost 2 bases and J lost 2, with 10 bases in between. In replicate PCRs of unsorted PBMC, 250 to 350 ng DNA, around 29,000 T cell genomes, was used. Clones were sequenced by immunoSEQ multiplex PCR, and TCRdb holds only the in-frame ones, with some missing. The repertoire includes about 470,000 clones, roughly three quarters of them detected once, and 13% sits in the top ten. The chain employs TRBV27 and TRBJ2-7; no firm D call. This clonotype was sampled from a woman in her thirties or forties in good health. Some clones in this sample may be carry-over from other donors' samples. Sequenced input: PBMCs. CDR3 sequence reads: CASSLRQNTYEQYF. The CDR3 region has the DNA TGTGCCAGCAGTTTACGGCAGAATACCTACGAGCAGTACTTC.